This is a list of T cell receptor beta chains from one sample in a study of cytomegalovirus exposure and HLA in healthy donors. TCRdb keeps only in-frame clones here, not all; method: immunoSEQ multiplex PCR. The data show hundreds of thousands of clones, with 88% seen just once and approximately 0.94% held by the top ten. Sequencing was done on a sample of PBMCs. Source of these receptors: a young woman in good health and CMV-seronegative. The CDR3 runs from the conserved cysteine through the conserved F or W. D genes are given only for firm matches. The size field is filled for only some rows; it gives once, few, many or a size class.

>-|-|TRBJ2-7|TRBV9
TGTGCCAGCAGTACGGAACTAGTCTCCTACGAGCAGTACTTC
CASSTELVSYEQYF
>-|TRBD1|TRBJ1-3|TRBV2
TGTGCCAGCAGTGCCTCACGACAGGGCGGAAACACCATATATTTT
CASSASRQGGNTIYF
>-|TRBD2|TRBJ2-3|TRBV2
TGTGCCAGCAGCTCTTGGCTAGCGGACCAGACTGATACGCAGTATTTT
CASSSWLADQTDTQYF
>-|TRBD1|TRBJ2-7|TRBV19
TGTGCCAGTAGTATGGGACAGGCGTCCTACGAGCAGTACTTC
CASSMGQASYEQYF
>few|-|TRBJ1-1|TRBV19
TGTGCCAGTAGTATAGAGGGACAACAAGCTTTCTTT
CASSIEGQQAFF
>-|-|TRBJ2-6|TRBV4-1
TGCGCCAGCAGCCAAGACTTATTCTCTGGGGCCAACGTCCTGACTTTC
CASSQDLFSGANVLTF
>-|-|TRBJ2-7|TRBV7-8
TGTGCCAGCAGCTTACTCGGCGCAGGGTCATACGAGCAGTACTTC
CASSLLGAGSYEQYF
>-|TRBD2|TRBJ2-1|TRBV2
TGTGCCAGCAGCGAGACTAGCGGGAGATCTTACAATGAGCAGTTCTTC
CASSETSGRSYNEQFF
>-|TRBD2|TRBJ2-5|TRBV20-1
TGCAGTGCTACTAGCGGAGAGACCCAGTACTTC
CSATSGETQYF
>-|-|TRBJ2-7|TRBV15
TGTGCCACCAGCAGAGAAGCTGATTACGAGCAGTACTTC
CATSREADYEQYF
>-|-|TRBJ1-5|TRBV7-5
TGTGCCAGAAGCTTAGAAACGTCGCCAGGGCATAGCAATCAGCCCCAGCATTTT
CARSLETSPGHSNQPQHF
>-|-|TRBJ1-2|TRBV11-2
TGTGCCAGCAGCCTAAGTTCGGGGGTCGGCTATGGCTACACCTTC
CASSLSSGVGYGYTF
>-|-|TRBJ1-2|TRBV5-4
TGTGCCAGCAGCTTGTTGGCCTCCTATGGCTACACCTTC
CASSLLASYGYTF
>-|-|TRBJ1-1|TRBV6-5
TGTGCCAGCTCAAACGGAGAGCACACTGAAGCTTTCTTT
CASSNGEHTEAFF
>-|TRBD2|TRBJ2-3|TRBV27
TGTGCCAGCAGGATGCCTAGCGGAAGCACAGATACGCAGTATTTT
CASRMPSGSTDTQYF
>-|TRBD1|TRBJ2-7|TRBV6-1
TGTGCCAGCAGTGCGACAGGGGGCTACGAGCAGTACTTC
CASSATGGYEQYF
>-|-|TRBJ1-3|TRBV28
TGTGCCAGCAGTCCCCCCGGGACACCTGGAAACACCATATATTTT
CASSPPGTPGNTIYF
>once|-|TRBJ1-4|TRBV5-4
TGTGCCAGCAGCTTGGCGGCTAATGAAAAACTGTTTTTT
CASSLAANEKLFF
>-|TRBD1|TRBJ1-3|TRBV5-1
TGCGCCAGCAGCAATACAGGGGCTGGAAACACCATATATTTT
CASSNTGAGNTIYF
>once|-|TRBJ2-1|TRBV30
TGTGCCTTATCAGGCCAAAGCTCCTACAATGAGCAGTTCTTC
CALSGQSSYNEQFF
>-|TRBD1|TRBJ1-6|TRBV6-1
TGTGCCAGCACGGGACAGCCTAATTCACCCCTCCACTTT
CASTGQPNSPLHF
>-|TRBD1|TRBJ1-2|TRBV28
TGTGCCAGCAGTTCAGGACAGGGGCGGGGATCTATTATCTTC
CASSSGQGRGSIIF
>-|-|TRBJ1-2|TRBV7-9
TGTGCCAGCACCTTGGAGGTTAACTATGGCTACACCTTC
CASTLEVNYGYTF
>once|TRBD2|TRBJ2-1|TRBV7-2
TGTGCCAGCAGCCCCCTAGCGGGGAGCTCCTACAATGAGCAGTTCTTC
CASSPLAGSSYNEQFF
>-|TRBD1|TRBJ2-7|TRBV5-5
TGTGCCAGCAGCCCCCAGGGGGTCTACGAGCAGTACTTC
CASSPQGVYEQYF
>-|-|TRBJ2-7|TRBV29-1
TGCAGCGTTGACTTATCAGGGGGGAACGAGCAGTACTTC
CSVDLSGGNEQYF
>-|TRBD1|TRBJ2-5|TRBV6-1
TGTGCCAGCAGTGAACGAGACAGGGGTGTGCGGGAGACCCAGTACTTC
CASSERDRGVRETQYF
>-|TRBD2|TRBJ2-5|TRBV5-1
TGCGCCAGCAGCCTGTCTAGCGGAAAAGAGACCCAGTACTTC
CASSLSSGKETQYF
>-|TRBD2|TRBJ2-3|TRBV7-6
TGTGCCAGCAGCTCCCCAGGCGGGGCGGGAGGAGGGGATACGCAGTATTTT
CASSSPGGAGGGDTQYF
>-|-|TRBJ2-1|TRBV27
TGTGCCAGCAGTCCCCTCGGGAGTACCTACAATGAGCAGTTCTTC
CASSPLGSTYNEQFF
>-|TRBD2|TRBJ2-3|TRBV5-1
TGCGCCAGCACCCCGGGACTAGCGGGCACAGATACGCAGTATTTT
CASTPGLAGTDTQYF
>-|TRBD2|TRBJ2-3|TRBV27
TGTGCCAGCAGTCCCCCTAGCGGAGGCACAGATACGCAGTATTTT
CASSPPSGGTDTQYF
>once|TRBD1|TRBJ2-7|TRBV9
TGTGCCAGCAGCGTAGGGACAGGGCCCTACGAGCAGTACTTC
CASSVGTGPYEQYF
>once|TRBD2|TRBJ2-7|TRBV10-3
TGTGCCTCGGGACGCGGGGGGACCTACGAGCAGTACTTC
CASGRGGTYEQYF
>once|-|TRBJ2-7|TRBV7-8
TGTGCCAGCACTCCCAAGAGAGAGCTAAACTACGAGCAGTACTTC
CASTPKRELNYEQYF
>-|TRBD1|TRBJ2-7|TRBV28
TGTGCCAGCAGTTTTGAAGACAGGGGGTCCTACGAGCAGTACTTC
CASSFEDRGSYEQYF
>-|TRBD1|TRBJ2-2|TRBV5-1
TGCGCCAGCGAGGCGTCGGGACAGGGGAACACCGGGGAGCTGTTTTTT
CASEASGQGNTGELFF
>-|TRBD1|TRBJ1-2|TRBV27
TGTGCCAGCAGTTGGGACAGGTCCTATGGCTACACCTTC
CASSWDRSYGYTF
>-|-|TRBJ2-1|TRBV28
TGTGCCAGCAGTTTTCCCCACTACAATGAGCAGTTCTTC
CASSFPHYNEQFF
>-|-|TRBJ2-6|TRBV18
TGTGCCAGCTCGATCCGGGATGGCGCCAACGTCCTGACTTTC
CASSIRDGANVLTF
>-|-|TRBJ1-5|TRBV19
TGTGCCAGTAGTACGGACACTCGACAGCTAAGCAATCAGCCCCAGCATTTT
CASSTDTRQLSNQPQHF
>-|-|TRBJ2-5|TRBV6-1
TGTGCCAGCAGTGGGGAGGCTAGCGTCTCGGTGGGGACCCAGTACTTC
CASSGEASVSVGTQYF
>-|TRBD1|TRBJ2-1|TRBV7-2
TGTGCCAGCAGCTTGTCCGGGACAGGTGAGCAGTTCTTC
CASSLSGTGEQFF
>-|-|TRBJ1-5|TRBV4-3
TGCGCCAGCAGCCAAGAATCCGGGCAGCCCCAGCATTTT
CASSQESGQPQHF
>-|TRBD1|TRBJ2-5|TRBV28
TGTGCCAGCAGTTTATTAGGGACAGGGGGGGAGACCCAGTACTTC
CASSLLGTGGETQYF
>-|TRBD1|TRBJ2-7|TRBV5-1
TGCGCCAGCAGCGAGCAACCCCCCGACAGGGCGGACGAGCAGTACTTC
CASSEQPPDRADEQYF
>-|TRBD1|TRBJ1-2|TRBV10-3
TGTGCCATCAGTCCGGACAGGTTCATATATGGCTACACCTTC
CAISPDRFIYGYTF
>once|-|TRBJ2-6|TRBV9
TGTGCCAGCAGCTCTAGACTCGGATCTTACGGGGCCAACGTCCTGACTTTC
CASSSRLGSYGANVLTF
>-|-|TRBJ2-5|TRBV7-8
TGTGCCAGCAGCTTAGTTCGTTTAGCGGAGGTTCAAGAGACCCAGTACTTC
CASSLVRLAEVQETQYF
>few|-|TRBJ1-2|TRBV4-3
TGCGCCAGCAGCCAAGATACAGCTATAGGTGGCTACACCTTC
CASSQDTAIGGYTF
>-|-|TRBJ1-2|TRBV5-1
TGCGCCAGCAGCTCTAAACCGCCTCGCCGGGACAACGCTAACTATGGCTACACCTTC
CASSSKPPRRDNANYGYTF
>-|TRBD2|TRBJ2-1|TRBV19
TGTGCCAGTAGTCTGGGACTAGCGTCCAATGAGCAGTTCTTC
CASSLGLASNEQFF
>once|-|TRBJ1-2|TRBV5-1
TGCGCCAGCAGCTTTAGAGCAGGGGTTAATATTGGCTACACCTTC
CASSFRAGVNIGYTF
>-|-|TRBJ1-1|TRBV28
TGTGCCAGCCACAAGGGGCTCGCTAAAGCTTTCTTT
CASHKGLAKAFF
>-|TRBD1|TRBJ1-1|TRBV28
TGTGCCAGCAGGAGGGACAGGGGGGCTTTCTTT
CASRRDRGAFF
>-|-|TRBJ2-7|TRBV11-1
TGTGCCAGCAGCGCCGGCTACGAGCAGTACTTC
CASSAGYEQYF
>-|-|TRBJ1-3|TRBV4-1
TGCGCCAGCAGCCAAGATACTTCAGGGGCTTTCTCTGGAAACACCATATATTTT
CASSQDTSGAFSGNTIYF